This TCR beta chain appears in the sequencing data of a study of beta chain features in type 1 diabetes. Whole-study results and caveats: In all four CD4+ subsets, TCRB CDR3 length was significantly, moderately reduced in type 1 diabetes. VDJ junctions sequenced from type 1 diabetes patients showed fewer insertions and more deletions.

Between the trimmed V and J ends, which lost 10 bases and 2 bases, there was a span of 21 bases. Germline V CDR1 and CDR2: ENHRY, SYGVKD. This CDR3 has 15 residues. The study reverse transcribed the entire isolated RNA, so it sequenced expressed TCRB transcripts. Method: immunoSEQ multiplex PCR; TCRdb's copy keeps in-frame clones and lacks some. The sample gives about 150,000 clones, roughly 10% of which show up once; around 2% is in the top ten. In its sample, this clone was seen a few times. Its antigen is not known. Averaging approximately 0.11 L, one heparinised blood draw was given by each donor. Stem cell-like memory, regulatory, central memory and naive CD4+ cells were sorted via CD45RO/CCR7/CD25/CD127/CD95/CD27.

The receptor was derived from a man aged 18-30 years in good health. The V and J genes are TRBV10-3 and TRBJ2-7; D is possibly TRBD1 (7 bases). The sample was central memory CD4+ T cells from blood. DNA of the CDR3: TGTGCCACCAAACAGAGGGGGGACAGTCCCTACGAGCAGTACTTC. Its protein is CATKQRGDSPYEQYF.